This T cell receptor (beta chain) was obtained from a study of T cells expressing NK-cell markers. Study at large: It was sorted CD3+CD56-NKG2C+, CD3+CD56+NKG2C- and CD3+CD56+NKG2C+ T cells that provided the TCR beta repertoires. Findings and caveats of the study: For six donors, the dominant NKG2C+ clonotypes made up about 1.0-7.5% of their CD8+ T cells.

Worth noting for this clonotype: Its matching antigen is unknown.

Looked up from germline, CDR1 is DFQATT and CDR2 is SNEGSKA (reference sequence). The length of the CDR3 is 13 residues. TCRdb reprocessed the 5' RACE reads and stores each CDR3 protein as one record, lacking DNA. This sample carries roughly 120,000 distinct CDR3 sequences, with about 18% going to the ten biggest clones. The chain couples TRBV20-1 to TRBJ2-7; TCRdb names TRBD2, which stays unverified in the absence of DNA. This receptor was identified in a woman aged 18 to 69 in good health. What was sequenced was blood T cells: a sorted CD56 or NKG2C T cell subset, CD4+ or CD8+ T cells, or bulk PBMC T cells (not recorded which). The CDR3 region is CSAREGGSYEQYF.